The next 27 T cell receptor beta chains were all read from a single sample in a study of blood T cell repertoires in COVID-19. TCRdb keeps only in-frame clones here, not all; method: immunoSEQ multiplex PCR. The sample consists of under 200,000 clones, around 87% of them appearing once. Sequencing was performed on peripheral blood. The receptors stem from a man between 18 and 29 years old with active or convalescent COVID-19.

The chain joins TRBV28 to TRBJ2-5, with D possibly being TRBD2 (6 bases). This CDR3 is 15 amino acids long. Germline CDR1 and CDR2: MDHEN and SYDVKM. Deletions cut 9 bases from V and 2 bases from J, with 19 bases between. CDR3 bases: TGTGCCAGTTTTACTAGCATTGGTTCTCAAGAGACCCAGTACTTC. It encodes CASFTSIGSQETQYF.

The chain links TRBV5-1 to TRBJ2-3, with no clear D. CDR1 and CDR2 (germline): SGHRS, YFSETQ. The CDR3 consists of 14 residues. Between the trimmed V and J ends, which lost 0 bases and 3 bases, there was a span of 8 bases. The CDR3 DNA follows: TGCGCCAGCAGCTTGGCCTATATAACAGATACGCAGTATTTT. Translation: CASSLAYITDTQYF.

This chain joins TRBV6-5 and TRBJ1-2; D remains unclear. The CDR3 has 13 amino acids. The germline V gene encodes CDR1 MNHEY and CDR2 SVGAGI. V gave up 3 bases and J gave up 8 bases, with 13 bases separating them. As DNA, the CDR3 is TGTGCCAGCAGTTATAGAGGCCGCCTAGGCTACACCTTC. It is translated as CASSYRGRLGYTF.

The sample holds one count of this clone. The chain carries TRBV6-4 and TRBJ2-5; D not resolved. Between the trimmed V and J ends, which lost 7 bases and 3 bases, there was a span of 27 bases. CDR1 is MRHNA and CDR2 is SNTAGT in the germline V gene. The CDR3 contains 18 residues. CDR3 bases: TGTGCCAGCATCAATCTCAGACTCCCCGGCGGCCGGGAAGAGACCCAGTACTTC. This codes for CASINLRLPGGREETQYF.

The chain links TRBV6-6 to TRBJ1-1; no clear D. Between the trimmed V and J ends, which lost 8 bases and 0 bases, there was a span of 10 bases. Germline lookup yields CDR1 MNHNY and CDR2 SVGAGI (reference sequence). This CDR3 has 13 amino acids. The CDR3 coding sequence is TGTGCCAGCGGAGAAGTAATGAACACTGAAGCTTTCTTT. This encodes CASGEVMNTEAFF.

The chain recombines TRBV12-3 or TRBV12-4 with TRBJ1-2; TRBD1 agrees at 9 bases. This CDR3 contains 12 residues. Unmatched junction bases numbered 9, after V lost 5 bases and J lost 14 bases. Here the CDR3 DNA reads TGTGCCAGCAGTCTCGGGACAGGGAATAGGACCTTC. This gives the protein CASSLGTGNRTF.

The rearrangement joins TRBV11-2 to TRBJ2-3, with 11 bases that match TRBD2. The CDR3 length is 18 residues. CDR1 and CDR2 from the germline V gene are SGHAT and FQNNGV. V was clipped by 2 bases and J by 4 bases; unmatched bases: 11. The CDR3 bases are TGTGCCAGCAGCTTATTGGGTGCTAGCGGGGGGTTCTCAGATACGCAGTATTTT. This codes for CASSLLGASGGFSDTQYF.

There are a few counts of this clone. This chain connects TRBV7-8 to TRBJ2-7; 13 positions match TRBD2. Germline CDR1 and CDR2: SGHVS and FQNEAQ. The V gene end was trimmed by 4 bases and the J gene end by 3 bases; junction bases not matched to a gene: 3. This CDR3 has 15 residues. This CDR3 is CASSYTSGRGYEQYF. The CDR3 coding sequence is TGTGCCAGCAGCTACACTAGCGGGAGGGGCTACGAGCAGTACTTC.

The V and J genes are TRBV29-1 and TRBJ2-3; 7 nucleotides match TRBD1. The germline V gene encodes CDR1 SQVTM and CDR2 ANQGSEA. The CDR3 covers 13 residues. V was clipped by 7 bases and J by 5 bases; unmatched bases: 9. The CDR3 region is CSGRGGAVDTQYF. In nucleotides, the CDR3 is TGCAGCGGGAGAGGGGGCGCGGTAGATACGCAGTATTTT.

The chain carries TRBV10-3 and TRBJ2-7; possibly TRBD1 for D (5 bases). Looked up from germline, CDR1 is ENHRY and CDR2 is SYGVKD. Trimming removed 8 bases from V and 0 bases from J, with 20 bases in between. The CDR3 covers 16 residues. The CDR3 DNA reads TGTGCCATCGCCACACGCGTGGGGCGCTACTCCTACGAGCAGTACTTC. The encoded protein is CAIATRVGRYSYEQYF.

Only one count was recorded for this clone. V usage is TRBV6-5 and J usage is TRBJ1-2, with D possibly matching TRBD1 (6 bases). Germline V gene lookup returns CDR1 MNHEY and CDR2 SVGAGI. The CDR3 is made up of 15 amino acids. V lost 1 base and J 2 bases, leaving 11 bases between the germline ends. The CDR3 reads CASSYYREKNYGYTF. CDR3 bases: TGTGCCAGCAGTTACTACAGGGAGAAGAACTATGGCTACACCTTC.

This clone showed up just once. This rearrangement joins TRBV5-4 to TRBJ2-1; the match to TRBD2 covers 9 bases. The J segment lost 7 bases and the V segment lost 0 bases, leaving 5 bases of the junction unmatched. This CDR3 spans 15 amino acids. CDR1 SGHNT and CDR2 YYREEE come from the germline V gene (reference sequence). Written as DNA, the CDR3 is TGTGCCAGCAGCTTGGATCCGCGGGGGGGAAATGAGCAGTTCTTC. This translates into CASSLDPRGGNEQFF.

V and J are TRBV7-3 and TRBJ2-2; 8 positions match TRBD1. Germline trimming cut 7 bases from V and 2 bases from J; bases unmatched to any gene: 3. This CDR3 has 14 amino acids. Germline CDR1 SGHTA, CDR2 FQGTGA. The CDR3 sequence: CASNGQGNTGELFF. Here the CDR3 DNA reads TGTGCCAGCAACGGACAGGGTAACACCGGGGAGCTGTTTTTT.

This clone was picked up one time. The V and J genes are TRBV13 and TRBJ2-1, with 7 bases that match TRBD2. Germline lookup yields CDR1 PRHDT and CDR2 FYEKMQ (reference sequence). The CDR3 is made up of 17 amino acids. V was clipped by 7 bases and J by 1 base; unmatched bases: 13. For the CDR3, the DNA is TGTGCCAGCAACTCGCCCCCAGCGGGGTATTCCTACAATGAGCAGTTCTTC. This codes for CASNSPPAGYSYNEQFF. The entire variable domain, with the rest obtained from reference TRBV13 and TRBJ2-1, is as follows: AAGVIQSPRHLIKEKRETATLKCYPIPRHDTVYWYQQGPGQDPQFLISFYEKMQSDKGSIPDRFSAQQFSDYHSELNMSSLELGDSALYFCASNSPPAGYSYNEQFFGPGTRLTVL.

The chain combines TRBV3-1 (or the pseudogene TRBV3-2) with TRBJ1-5, with D unclear. The CDR3 runs 13 residues. Trimming cost V 2 bases and J 4 bases, with 6 bases left between them. Germline V lookup: CDR1 LGHDT, CDR2 YNNKEL (reference sequence). CDR3 region: CASSQSGNQPQHF. As DNA, the CDR3 is TGTGCCAGCAGCCAATCGGGGAATCAGCCCCAGCATTTT.

The V gene is TRBV25-1, the J gene TRBJ1-5; D might be TRBD1 (5 bases). Germline-derived CDR1 and CDR2 are MGHDK and SYGVNS. The CDR3 extends over 14 amino acids. The germline V and J ends were trimmed by 2 bases and 5 bases, with 10 bases remaining between them. The CDR3 nucleotides read TGTGCCAGCAGTGAAACAGGCCCCGATCAGCCCCAGCATTTT. This encodes CASSETGPDQPQHF.

This clone was observed a single time. The chain couples TRBV7-9 to TRBJ2-1; 10 bases agree with TRBD2. After removal of 2 bases from V and 5 bases from J, the junction contained 9 bases not matched to a gene. CDR3 length: 17 amino acids. The germline CDR1 and CDR2 sequences are SEHNR and FQNEAQ (reference sequence). The CDR3 DNA reads TGTGCCAGCAGCTTATGGGCCGGACTAGCGGAACACAATGAGCAGTTCTTC. It encodes CASSLWAGLAEHNEQFF.

The chain carries TRBV4-1 and TRBJ1-1, with D possibly TRBD1 on 5 matching bases. The CDR3 sequence is 15 residues long. Germline CDR1 is MGHRA and CDR2 is YSYEKL. Trimming stripped 2 bases from V and 4 bases from J, with 14 bases between. The CDR3 reads CASSQTPRGGTEAFF. CDR3 bases: TGCGCCAGCAGCCAAACCCCCCGGGGGGGCACTGAAGCTTTCTTT.

J is TRBJ1-1 and V is TRBV27; D perhaps matches TRBD1 (5 bases). Germline-derived CDR1 and CDR2 are MNHEY and SMNVEV (reference sequence). This CDR3 has 16 residues. V shed 6 bases and J shed 1 base, with 18 bases lying between them. The chain's CDR3 is CASRLGLWGGNTEAFF. The CDR3 DNA reads as TGTGCCAGCAGGCTAGGTCTATGGGGGGGGAACACTGAAGCTTTCTTT.

The rearrangement uses TRBV7-9 and TRBJ2-1, with 9 nucleotides matching TRBD1. The germline V gene encodes CDR1 SEHNR and CDR2 FQNEAQ (reference sequence). The CDR3 is 15 amino acids. Trimming removed 7 bases from V and 5 bases from J; junction bases left unmatched: 9. The CDR3 here is CASTSTGQGDNEQFF. The DNA of the CDR3 is TGTGCCAGCACCTCTACGGGACAGGGAGACAATGAGCAGTTCTTC. Full variable domain (rest looked up from reference TRBV7-9 and TRBJ2-1): DTGVSQNPRHKITKRGQNVTFRCDPISEHNRLYWYRQTLGQGPEFLTYFQNEAQLEKSRLLSDRFSAERPKGSFSTLEIQRTEQGDSAMYLCASTSTGQGDNEQFFGPGTRLTVL.

This chain uses TRBV7-9 with TRBJ2-7, with TRBD1 as a possible D gene (5 bases). Germline V gene data show CDR1 as SEHNR and CDR2 as FQNEAQ (reference sequence). V was clipped by 5 bases and J by 6 bases, with 17 bases between them. CDR3 size: 14 residues. The CDR3 is CASSPIGPQGEQYF. The CDR3 region has the DNA TGTGCCAGCAGCCCAATCGGGCCGCAGGGCGAGCAGTACTTC.

This clone was observed a handful of times. The chain combines TRBV18 with TRBJ2-1; D is perhaps TRBD2 (6 bases). Germline loops: CDR1 KGHSH, CDR2 LQKENI. Trimming shortened V by 2 bases and J by 7 bases, and 15 bases separated the two germline ends. This CDR3 is 15 amino acids long. CDR3 region: CASSPGGSLLNEQFF. CDR3 nucleotide sequence: TGTGCCAGCTCACCAGGGGGGTCTTTGTTGAATGAGCAGTTCTTC. The full variable domain, rest sourced from reference TRBV18 and TRBJ2-1, is NAGVMQNPRHLVRRRGQEARLRCSPMKGHSHVYWYRQLPEEGLKFMVYLQKENIIDESGMPKERFSAEFPKEGPSILRIQQVVRGDSAAYFCASSPGGSLLNEQFFGPGTRLTVL.

The J gene is TRBJ2-5, the V gene TRBV3-1 (or the pseudogene TRBV3-2); possible D gene TRBD2, 5 bases. Germline V gives CDR1 LGHDT, CDR2 YNNKEL (reference sequence). The CDR3 contains 15 residues. Trimming removed 1 base from V and 5 bases from J, with 14 bases in between. CDR3: CASSQAMRVGETQYF. Written as DNA, the CDR3 is TGTGCCAGCAGCCAAGCCATGCGGGTCGGGGAGACCCAGTACTTC.

The DNA of the CDR3 is TGCAGCTCCTCTGCCGGGACAGGGGAGCTCTATGGCTACACCTTC. This translates into CSSSAGTGELYGYTF. V gene TRBV29-1 combines with J gene TRBJ1-2, with 10 positions matching TRBD1. The CDR3 contains 15 residues. Germline CDR1 and CDR2: SQVTM and ANQGSEA. Trimming removed 8 bases from V and 4 bases from J; junction bases left unmatched: 13.

This clone has a handful of counts. The rearrangement links TRBV11-3 to TRBJ2-1; 7 bases match TRBD2. In germline, CDR1 is SGHNT, CDR2 YENEEA. The V segment lost 1 base and the J segment 10 bases; nucleotides outside the gene matches: 7. The CDR3 totals 14 residues. CDR3 region: CASSLGLGGNEQFF. CDR3 coding DNA: TGTGCCAGCAGCTTAGGGCTGGGGGGGAACGAGCAGTTCTTC.

The rearrangement uses TRBV7-2 and TRBJ2-3, with 7 nucleotides matching TRBD1. CDR3 length: 14 amino acids. J gave up 3 bases and V 6 bases, and 6 bases lay outside the gene matches. Per the germline V gene, CDR1 is SGHTA and CDR2 is FQGNSA. The DNA for the CDR3 is TGTGCCAGCAGTTCTAACAGGGGTACAGATACGCAGTATTTT. The encoded protein is CASSSNRGTDTQYF.

The gene calls are TRBV12-5 and TRBJ1-1; D unresolved. The germline V and J ends were trimmed by 2 bases and 3 bases, with 7 bases remaining between them. Germline CDR1 and CDR2: LGHNT and FRNRAP. The CDR3 length is 13 residues. The CDR3 region has the DNA TGTGCTAGTGGTTTGAACGGGTACACTGAAGCTTTCTTT. Translation gives CASGLNGYTEAFF.